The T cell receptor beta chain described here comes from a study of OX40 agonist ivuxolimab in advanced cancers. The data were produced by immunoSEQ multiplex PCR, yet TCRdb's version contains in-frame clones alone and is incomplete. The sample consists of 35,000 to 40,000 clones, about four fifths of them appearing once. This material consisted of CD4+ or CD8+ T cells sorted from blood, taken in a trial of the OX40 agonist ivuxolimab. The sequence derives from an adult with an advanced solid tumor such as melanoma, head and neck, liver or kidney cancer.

CDR3 DNA sequence: TGTGCCAGCAGCTCCAGTACCGGGGAGCTGTTTTTT. Its protein is CASSSSTGELFF. The chain uses TRBV13 and TRBJ2-2, with D hard to call. Germline V gene sequence: CDR1 PRHDT, CDR2 FYEKMQ (reference sequence). V lost 4 bases to trimming and J lost 5 bases, with 5 bases between them. The CDR3 spans 12 residues.